One TCR beta chain is described in this entry. There are a few counts of this clone. Its antigen is currently not known. It has no much larger one-base neighbor in the sample; base qualities were not kept. Reading from cysteine to phenylalanine, the CDR3 counts 15 amino acids. Only CDR3 DNA remains: 45 bases, in frame from the first base. V is reduced by 7 bases and J by 0 bases, leaving a spacing of 13 bases between them. The germline V gene encodes CDR1 MNHEY and CDR2 SVGAGI. This record belongs to a study of beta chain features in type 1 diabetes (dated by TCRdb to between 2017 and 2018). With respect to the entire study: Patients and healthy donors did not differ in mean age, gender distribution, total cell number or subset yield. A total of around 110,000,000 sorted cells were examined across all samples, and RNA yield correlated strongly with the number of cells per subset. In the study, recently diagnosed type 1 diabetes patients and matched healthy donors were compared on the TCRB repertoires of their sorted circulating CD4+ T cell subsets. Whereas all 30 or so donors provided naive and central memory subsets, regulatory and stem cell-like memory subsets were isolated from just 8 patients and roughly 8 healthy donors. Study-wide conclusions, independent of this receptor: PCR may preferentially amplify shorter templates, but because patient and control samples were amplified and corrected together, any resulting skew would affect both groups equally. At VDJ recombination sites, patients with type 1 diabetes made fewer insertions and deleted more nucleotides, a pattern implying thymic rearrangement abnormalities. Because cDNA was sequenced instead of genomic DNA, activated cells with high expression could be over-represented, although the groups did not differ in activation or CD3 levels. HLA sub-analyses involved small numbers of individuals, so any influence of HLA type on TCRB rearrangement remained unresolved. Naive, central memory and regulatory TCRB repertoires appeared to be more similar among patients than among healthy donors. In all four CD4+ subsets, TCRB CDR3 length was moderately but significantly shorter in type 1 diabetes patients.

From each donor, a single peripheral blood sample of about 100 mL on average was drawn into heparinised tubes. Using a panel that included CD45RO, CCR7, CD25, CD127, CD95 and CD27, naive, central memory, regulatory and stem cell-like memory CD4+ T cells were sorted on a BD FACSAria II. Every sorted population had a purity above 95%. PBMCs were isolated right away by Lymphoprep density gradient centrifugation and were stained directly, without culture. So that batch effects would be minimized, each experiment stained and sorted samples in pairs, pairing one healthy donor with one patient. All of the isolated RNA was reverse transcribed with the High Capacity cDNA Reverse Transcription Kit, so expressed TCRB transcripts were sequenced. Naive, central memory and regulatory T cell samples underwent deep immunoSEQ sequencing, averaging around 4 million total reads per sample. After sorted cells were lysed in RLT buffer, RNA was extracted with DNase-treated RNeasy Micro or Mini kits, with the choice depending on cell number. To prevent cross-contamination, every cell subset was processed on its own, while patient and healthy donor samples were processed together. Using the immunoSEQ multiplex PCR, TCRB sequences were amplified from cDNA into 87-bp fragments spanning the CDR3 region. Amplicons were sequenced on the Illumina HiSeq platform. The original methods were these. Synthetic template baselines were used to correct PCR bias computationally, reads within Hamming distance 2 were collapsed together, and singletons that could not be merged were discarded. Reads were aligned to IMGT to assign V, D and J genes, CDR3 length, and insertions or deletions at six rearrangement sites. Within each subset, clonotype counts were normalized to the number of sorted cells before true diversity and Gini coefficients were calculated with the tcR R package. Repertoire sharing was quantified using the overlap coefficient calculated on TCRB nucleotide sequences. Out-of-frame TCRB sequences from naive cells were analyzed to stand in for the pre-selection repertoire. TCRdb carries this immuneACCESS record with in-frame sequences only. Its versions omit some clonotypes, under half of them owing to an unresolved V gene in the studies checked, with the rest unexplained. The V and J calls and clone size are taken from that table; D and trimming were inferred from the DNA. In this sample the table shows about 240,000 clones, 11% to 15% of which occur a single time. In total, the top ten clones hold approximately 0.02% of the sample.

The sequenced material came from naive CD4+ T cells from blood. Per the publication, the cell subset or site label means: true naive CD4+ T cells. The clonotype originates from a man younger than 40 with type 1 diabetes. Rearrangement joined TRBV6-5 to TRBJ2-1, with no reliable assignment of the D segment. Here is the DNA: TGTGCCAGCATGAGACAATTGAGCTCCTACAATGAGCAGTTCTTC. This gives the protein CASMRQLSSYNEQFF.